This entry features one T cell receptor (beta chain) sequence. The antigen is undetermined. The CDR3 has 17 amino acids. The V gene's germline CDR1 is LGHNA and CDR2 YNFKEQ. The V segment lost 4 bases and the J segment 6 bases; nucleotides outside the gene matches: 10. The sort gate was single viable CD3+CD4+CD8-CD45RO+ cells for memory CD4+ T cells. The protocol was immunoSEQ multiplex PCR, while the TCRdb copy is restricted to in-frame clones and leaves out a portion. The sample holds some 47,000 clones, about 73% seen once. This sample was included in a study of memory CD4+ T cells and cytomegalovirus serostatus. Findings of the study overall: CMV serostatus prediction reached median AUC approximately 0.95, or 0.91 with US-trained model.

The chain uses TRBV4-2 and TRBJ2-3; 13 bases are shared with TRBD2. The source material was memory CD4+ T cells from blood. The sequence was collected from an adult in good health and CMV-seronegative. Written as DNA, the CDR3 is TGTGCCAGCAGCCCAGAAGGACTAGCGGGGGCCCAGGATACGCAGTATTTT. Translating it yields CASSPEGLAGAQDTQYF.